This TCR beta chain was sequenced in a study of tumour-infiltrating T cells in Burkitt lymphoma. Study in general: Overall and progression-free survival were predicted by productive clonality.

Libraries were prepared by immunoSEQ multiplex PCR; TCRdb keeps only in-frame clonotypes and omits some of them. The table lists about a thousand clones, roughly 89% of them singletons, with over 55% in the top ten. This clone was found a few times. Germline assignment: CDR1 SGHKS and CDR2 YYEKEE (reference sequence). V dropped 0 bases and J dropped 3 bases, with 13 bases sitting between them. The CDR3 runs to 15 residues. The chain links TRBV5-5 to TRBJ2-7; D is undetermined. The receptor was derived from a human donor with diffuse large B-cell lymphoma. The sequenced material came from tumor tissue. CDR3 loop: CASSLGVRSGYEQYF. The DNA of the CDR3 is TGTGCCAGCAGCTTGGGAGTCAGGAGTGGCTACGAGCAGTACTTC. Based on the CDR3 plus reference TRBV5-5 and TRBJ2-7, the full variable domain is DAGVTQSPTHLIKTRGQQVTLRCSPISGHKSVSWYQQVLGQGPQFIFQYYEKEERGRGNFPDRFSARQFPNYSSELNVNALLLGDSALYLCASSLGVRSGYEQYFGPGTRLTVT.